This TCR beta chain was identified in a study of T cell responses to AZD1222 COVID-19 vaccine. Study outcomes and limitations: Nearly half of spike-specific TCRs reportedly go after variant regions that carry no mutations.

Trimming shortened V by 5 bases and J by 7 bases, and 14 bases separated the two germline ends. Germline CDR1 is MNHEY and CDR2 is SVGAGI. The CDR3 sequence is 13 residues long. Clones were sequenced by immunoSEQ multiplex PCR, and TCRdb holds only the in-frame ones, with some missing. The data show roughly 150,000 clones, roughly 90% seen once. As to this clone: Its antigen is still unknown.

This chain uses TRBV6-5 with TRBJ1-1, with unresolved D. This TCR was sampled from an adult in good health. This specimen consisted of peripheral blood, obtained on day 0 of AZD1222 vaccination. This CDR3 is CASSTGPVREAFF. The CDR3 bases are TGTGCCAGCAGTACCGGGCCTGTCCGTGAAGCTTTCTTT.